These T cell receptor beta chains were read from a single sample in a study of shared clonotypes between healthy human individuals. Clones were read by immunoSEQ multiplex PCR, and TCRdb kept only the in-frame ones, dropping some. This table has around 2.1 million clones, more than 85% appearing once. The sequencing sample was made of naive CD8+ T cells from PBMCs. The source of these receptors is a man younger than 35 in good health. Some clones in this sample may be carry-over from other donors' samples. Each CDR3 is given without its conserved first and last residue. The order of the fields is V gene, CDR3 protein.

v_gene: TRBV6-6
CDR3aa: ASRTGSQPQH

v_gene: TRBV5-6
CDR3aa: ASSSNQGSNPGDEQF

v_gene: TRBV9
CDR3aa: ASSVVGSPTNEKLF

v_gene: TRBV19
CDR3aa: ASSPTGFDQPQH

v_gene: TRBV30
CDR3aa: AWNVGAWTGELF

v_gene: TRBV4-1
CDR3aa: ASSQDGYEGASEQF

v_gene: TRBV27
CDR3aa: ASSPSDRLEAF

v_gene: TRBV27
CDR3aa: ASRDPYTGELF

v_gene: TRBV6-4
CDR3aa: ASRSRQGFGTQY

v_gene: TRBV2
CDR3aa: ASDFGTQPQH

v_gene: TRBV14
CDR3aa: ASSQEVGKNTGELF

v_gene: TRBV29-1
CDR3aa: STLDTGETDTQY

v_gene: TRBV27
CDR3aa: ASRLRGTGANVLT

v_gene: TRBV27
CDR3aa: ASSPVLYYEQY

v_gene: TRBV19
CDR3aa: ASTLGLTSTDTQY

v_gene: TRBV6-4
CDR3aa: ASSDLSRSSSYNEQF

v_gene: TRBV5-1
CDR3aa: ASSSREYQETQY

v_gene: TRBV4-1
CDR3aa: ASSQGLRLAVTYEQY

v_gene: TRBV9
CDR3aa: ASSSPGAGTQGRNTGELF

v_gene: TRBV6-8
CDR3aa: ASTFHAGGRGETQY

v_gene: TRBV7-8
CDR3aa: ASSPPPGTGSYEQY

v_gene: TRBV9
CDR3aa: ASSVGAGTPTYEQY

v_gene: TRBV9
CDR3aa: ASSVVPGSYEQY

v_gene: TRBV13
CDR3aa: ASSETGAPTGYT

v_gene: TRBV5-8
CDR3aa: ASTWLRVSTEAF

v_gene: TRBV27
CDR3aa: ASSLFRGNEQF

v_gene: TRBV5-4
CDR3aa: ASRGTGELF

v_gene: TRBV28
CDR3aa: ASSFYGGGSGYT

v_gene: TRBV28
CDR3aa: ASSLGALSNQPQH

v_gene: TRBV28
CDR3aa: ASSFSRRDRGENTEAF

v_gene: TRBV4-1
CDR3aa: ASSQKMEGRIKNIQY

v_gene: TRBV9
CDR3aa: ASSVRLGTSHEQF

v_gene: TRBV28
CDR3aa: ASSSLFRNEQF

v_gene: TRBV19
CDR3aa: ASSIVLVGSYEQY

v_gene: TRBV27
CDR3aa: ASREGTGNTIY

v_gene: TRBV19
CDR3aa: ASSDRDRGFEQF

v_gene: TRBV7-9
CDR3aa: ASSLIGGPFRETQY

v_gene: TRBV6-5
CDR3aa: ASRPTGFHEQY

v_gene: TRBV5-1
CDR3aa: ASSLVSPSGNSYEQY

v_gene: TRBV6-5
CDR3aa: ASSTRQGDYEQY

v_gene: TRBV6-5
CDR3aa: ASGLVSYNEQF

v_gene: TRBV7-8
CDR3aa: ASSRNGGLAGYNEQF

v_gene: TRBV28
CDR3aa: ASSFQQGNTEAF

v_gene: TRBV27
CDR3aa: ASSAAGEQY

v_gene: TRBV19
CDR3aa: ASSIRPRDFYEQY

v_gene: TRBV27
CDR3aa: ASSLHGAGNTIY

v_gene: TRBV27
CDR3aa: ASSSLSTGGTEKLF

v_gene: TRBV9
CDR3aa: ASSVQQGSNEKLF

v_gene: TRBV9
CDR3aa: ASSTSGSTDTQY

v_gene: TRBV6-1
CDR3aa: ASQTRLYSNQPQH

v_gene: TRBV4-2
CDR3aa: ASSHPSGRGYEQY

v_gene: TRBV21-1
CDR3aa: ASSKEIADTQY

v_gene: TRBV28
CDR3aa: ASSLNELVSTGELF

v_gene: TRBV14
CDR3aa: ASSRTAMNTEAF

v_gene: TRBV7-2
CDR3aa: ASSQTRRGGGSTDTQY